This T cell receptor (beta chain) was sequenced for a study of shared clonotypes between healthy human individuals. Broader study findings: Even with large depth, rarefaction showed that sorted-subset sequencing was incomplete. Richness estimates generally favored naive over memory subsets. Of the naive CD4 clonotypes, approximately 5% were shared across four donors.

The data were produced by immunoSEQ multiplex PCR, yet TCRdb's version contains in-frame clones alone and is incomplete. The data show some 2,000,000 clones, roughly 94% seen once. In its sample, this clone was seen once. Its cognate antigen is unknown. CDR1 and CDR2 from the germline V gene are MNHEY and SVGAGI. V lost 5 bases, J lost 7 bases, and 2 bases stayed unmatched. This CDR3 has 14 amino acids. CD45RO negativity and positive selection for CCR7 defined naive CD8 cells, a population that excluded terminally differentiated effector memory CD45RA+ cells. Each sample came from a Caucasian adult donor living in Nashville, Tennessee.

This chain links TRBV6-5 with TRBJ2-2, with TRBD2 matching 12 bases. This TCR was sampled from a man younger than 30 in good health. The sample consisted of naive CD8+ T cells sorted from blood. CDR3 region: CASSLLAGGGELFF. CDR3 nucleotides: TGTGCCAGCAGTCTACTAGCGGGGGGCGGGGAGCTGTTTTTT.